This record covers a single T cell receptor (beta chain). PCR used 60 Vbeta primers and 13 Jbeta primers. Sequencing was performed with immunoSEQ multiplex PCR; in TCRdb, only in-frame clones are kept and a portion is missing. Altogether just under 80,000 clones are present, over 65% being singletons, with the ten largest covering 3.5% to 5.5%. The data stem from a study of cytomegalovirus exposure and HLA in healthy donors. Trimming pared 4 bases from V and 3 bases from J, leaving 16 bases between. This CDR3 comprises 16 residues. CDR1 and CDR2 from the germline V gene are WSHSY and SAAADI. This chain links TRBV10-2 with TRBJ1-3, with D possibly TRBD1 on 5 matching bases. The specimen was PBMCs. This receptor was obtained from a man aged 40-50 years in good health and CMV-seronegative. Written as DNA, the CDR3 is TGCGCCAGCAGTGCCCGCATGGGGGGGTTTGGAAACACCATATATTTT. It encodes CASSARMGGFGNTIYF.